The 20 T cell receptor beta chains below were found in one sample sequenced in a study of control samples from healthy donors and cancer patients. Repertoires were generated with immunoSEQ multiplex PCR, while TCRdb's copy carries only in-frame clones and drops some. The table lists some 96,000 clones, about 90% of them singletons, with under 20% in the top ten. The specimen was blood. The receptors come from a woman aged 45-65 years in good health.

The rearrangement joins TRBV29-1 to TRBJ1-1, with 7 bases matching TRBD1. The CDR3 contains 13 residues. Germline V CDR1 and CDR2: SQVTM, ANQGSEA. The V gene end was trimmed by 4 bases and the J gene end by 1 base; junction bases not matched to a gene: 3. CDR3 DNA: TGCAGCGTTGCCCGGGACAGGAACACTGAAGCTTTCTTT. This codes for CSVARDRNTEAFF.

This sequence joins TRBV6-5 and TRBJ2-7, with D uncertain. Germline assignment: CDR1 MNHEY and CDR2 SVGAGI. The CDR3 has 16 amino acids. The germline V and J ends were trimmed by 0 bases and 6 bases, with 18 bases remaining between them. The CDR3 region has the DNA TGTGCCAGCAGTTACTCACGGCAAGCTCAAGGCGGCGAGCAGTACTTC. Translated: CASSYSRQAQGGEQYF.

The rearrangement uses TRBV5-8 and TRBJ2-1; no clear D gene. Looked up from germline, CDR1 is SGHTS and CDR2 is YDEGEE. The CDR3 runs to 14 residues. The ends were cut back, 1 base at V and 4 bases at J, with 9 bases in the middle. The CDR3 nucleotides are TGTGCCAGCAGCTTGTCTGGGCGGTACAATGAGCAGTTCTTC. It codes for CASSLSGRYNEQFF. Full variable domain (missing parts from reference TRBV5-8 and TRBJ2-1): EAGVTQSPTHLIKTRGQQATLRCSPISGHTSVYWYQQALGLGLQFLLWYDEGEERNRGNFPPRFSGRQFPNYSSELNVNALELEDSALYLCASSLSGRYNEQFFGPGTRLTVL.

The J gene is TRBJ1-1, the V gene TRBV4-1; D might be TRBD1 (5 bases). V gave up 3 bases and J gave up 1 base, with 15 bases separating them. Germline loops: CDR1 MGHRA, CDR2 YSYEKL. The CDR3 totals 16 residues. CDR3 sequence: CASSQGVLKGNTEAFF. In DNA, the CDR3 is TGCGCCAGCAGCCAGGGGGTTTTAAAGGGGAACACTGAAGCTTTCTTT.

The rearrangement links TRBV27 to TRBJ2-1, with D perhaps TRBD2 (6 bases). Germline V gene sequence: CDR1 MNHEY, CDR2 SMNVEV (reference sequence). CDR3 length: 15 amino acids. V dropped 1 base and J dropped 3 bases, with 10 bases sitting between them. This CDR3 reads CASSLFQGLYNEQFF. CDR3 in DNA: TGTGCCAGCAGTTTATTTCAGGGACTCTACAATGAGCAGTTCTTC.

The chain recombines TRBV30 with TRBJ1-2, with a weak D call TRBD1 (5 bases). The CDR3 covers 14 residues. Trimming pared 0 bases from V and 3 bases from J, leaving 11 bases between. Germline V gene sequence: CDR1 GTSNPN, CDR2 SVGIG (reference sequence). The CDR3 loop is CAWSVNRGDYGYTF. For the CDR3, the DNA is TGTGCCTGGAGTGTAAATAGGGGAGACTATGGCTACACCTTC. The whole variable domain, filled in from reference TRBV30 and TRBJ1-2, reads SQTIHQWPATLVQPVGSPLSLECTVEGTSNPNLYWYRQAAGRGLQLLFYSVGIGQISSEVPQNLSASRPQDRQFILSSKKLLLSDSGFYLCAWSVNRGDYGYTFGSGTRLTVV.

This chain links TRBV15 with TRBJ2-1; no clear D. From germline, CDR1 is LNHNV and CDR2 YYDKDF (reference sequence). V lost 0 bases to trimming and J lost 5 bases, with 20 bases between them. CDR3 size: 18 residues. Here the CDR3 DNA reads TGTGCCACCAGCAGAGATTCGTCAATAGGTCCTATGGACAATGAGCAGTTCTTC. Translating it yields CATSRDSSIGPMDNEQFF. Supplemented by reference TRBV15 and TRBJ2-1, the full variable domain reads DAMVIQNPRYQVTQFGKPVTLSCSQTLNHNVMYWYQQKSSQAPKLLFHYYDKDFNNEADTPDNFQSRRPNTSFCFLDIRSPGLGDTAMYLCATSRDSSIGPMDNEQFFGPGTRLTVL.

This clone was seen just once. V is TRBV18 and J is TRBJ2-1; 10 positions match TRBD2. Germline CDR1 reads KGHSH; CDR2 reads LQKENI. Trimming took 6 bases from V and 6 from J; bases not matched to a gene: 5. The CDR3 consists of 14 residues. The CDR3 DNA is TGTGCCAGCTCCCCAGGACTAGCGGCCAATGAGCAGTTCTTC. The encoded protein is CASSPGLAANEQFF.

In its sample, this clone was seen a few times. The gene calls are TRBV4-1 and TRBJ1-6; D possibly corresponds to TRBD1 (5 bases). The CDR3 spans 17 residues. V was trimmed by 3 bases and J by 10 bases, leaving 22 bases between them. Looked up from germline, CDR1 is MGHRA and CDR2 is YSYEKL. CDR3 region: CASSHSFLSGLESPLHF. CDR3 DNA: TGCGCCAGCAGCCACTCATTTCTCTCAGGGTTGGAATCACCCCTCCACTTT.

With regard to this clone: One end of the junction does not line up with germline, which may come from a read error. The chain recombines TRBV6-5 with TRBJ1-5; D possibly corresponds to TRBD1 (5 bases). The CDR3 is made up of 14 amino acids. The germline CDR1 and CDR2 sequences are MNHEY and SVGAGI. The CDR3 loop reads CASRLDSSDQPQHF. CDR3 nucleotides: TGTGCCAGCAGGCTCGACAGTAGCGATCAGCCCCAGCATTTT.

V usage is TRBV19 and J usage is TRBJ2-7; D remains unclear. This CDR3 has 14 residues. V lost 0 bases and J 0 bases, leaving 6 bases between the germline ends. The germline gives CDR1 LNHDA, CDR2 SQIVND (reference sequence). CDR3: CASSIDVTSYEQYF. CDR3 DNA sequence: TGTGCCAGTAGTATAGATGTCACCTCCTACGAGCAGTACTTC.

This rearrangement joins TRBV18 to TRBJ1-4; TRBD1 matches at 7 bases. There are 14 residues in the CDR3. Germline V gene lookup returns CDR1 KGHSH and CDR2 LQKENI. The J segment lost 2 bases and the V segment lost 6 bases, leaving 3 bases of the junction unmatched. The CDR3 sequence: CASSWTGTNEKLFF. The CDR3 DNA follows: TGTGCCAGCTCCTGGACAGGTACTAATGAAAAACTGTTTTTT.

This chain links TRBV9 with TRBJ2-7, with TRBD1 matching 7 bases. The CDR3 sequence is 15 residues long. V shed 0 bases and J 1 base; nucleotides not matched to a gene: 4. The germline gives CDR1 SGDLS, CDR2 YYNGEE. The CDR3: CASSVGRQGSYEQYF. CDR3 bases: TGTGCCAGCAGCGTAGGGAGACAGGGATCCTACGAGCAGTACTTC. Full variable domain (remainder filled in from reference TRBV9 and TRBJ2-7): DSGVTQTPKHLITATGQRVTLRCSPRSGDLSVYWYQQSLDQGLQFLIQYYNGEERAKGNILERFSAQQFPDLHSELNLSSLELGDSALYFCASSVGRQGSYEQYFGPGTRLTVT.

The genes are TRBV5-4 and TRBJ2-4; 7 bases match TRBD1. CDR1 and CDR2 from the germline V gene are SGHNT and YYREEE (reference sequence). The CDR3 length is 15 residues. V lost 4 bases, J lost 2 bases, and 6 bases stayed unmatched. The CDR3 region has the DNA TGTGCCAGCAGCCCGGGACAGCTCCCCAAAAACATTCAGTACTTC. Translated, it gives CASSPGQLPKNIQYF.

This CDR3 reads CAWSNWDEIYGYTF. CDR3 sequence (DNA): TGTGCCTGGAGTAACTGGGATGAGATCTATGGCTACACCTTC. The chain recombines TRBV30 with TRBJ1-2, with no clear D. V was trimmed by 2 bases and J by 4 bases, leaving 14 bases between them. Germline V gives CDR1 GTSNPN, CDR2 SVGIG (reference sequence). The length of the CDR3 is 14 residues.

The rearrangement links TRBV18 to TRBJ2-1, with 8 bases identical to TRBD2. The CDR3 sequence is 15 residues long. Germline V gene lookup returns CDR1 KGHSH and CDR2 LQKENI. J lost 8 bases, V lost 1 base, and 7 bases had no gene match. The CDR3, as DNA: TGTGCCAGCTCACCACTTGGCGGGAGGCCTGATGAGCAGTTCTTC. Translating it yields CASSPLGGRPDEQFF.

The rearrangement joins TRBV7-8 to TRBJ1-1; D call uncertain. The CDR3 length is 14 residues. Germline CDR1 SGHVS, CDR2 FQNEAQ. Trimming shortened V by 5 bases and J by 4 bases, and 14 bases separated the two germline ends. The chain's CDR3 is CASSLLMGITEAFF. CDR3 sequence (DNA): TGTGCCAGCAGCCTCCTAATGGGGATCACTGAAGCTTTCTTT.

The chain uses TRBV10-3 and TRBJ2-7; no definite D call. V was trimmed by 6 bases and J by 3 bases, leaving 9 bases between them. The CDR3 contains 12 residues. Germline loops: CDR1 ENHRY, CDR2 SYGVKD. DNA for the CDR3: TGTGCCATCAGCGCGGCAGGCTACGAGCAGTACGTC. Translating gives CAISAAGYEQYV.

This rearrangement joins TRBV12-3 or TRBV12-4 to TRBJ1-3, with D unresolved. The CDR3 has 13 amino acids. V lost 3 bases, J lost 3 bases, and 6 bases lay in between. The CDR3: CASSFEVGNTIYF. As DNA, the CDR3 is TGTGCCAGCAGTTTTGAGGTTGGAAACACCATATATTTT.

V and J are TRBV28 and TRBJ2-3, with D perhaps TRBD2 (6 bases). Germline V gene sequence: CDR1 MDHEN, CDR2 SYDVKM. V lost 6 bases and J lost 8, with 12 bases in between. This CDR3 region has 12 residues. Written as DNA, the CDR3 is TGTGCCAGCAGCCGGGTCGGGAGTACGCAGTATTTT. Its protein is CASSRVGSTQYF.